The present entry profiles one TCR beta chain with its context. This clonotype was observed a few times. Its antigen target is currently unknown. No qualities accompany the bases; no much larger clone lies one base away. The library was generated by PCR. TCRdb shows the sequencer as Illumina HiSeq 2500. Molecular barcoding was employed in the preparation of TCR libraries, with unique molecular identifiers being used to normalize TCRbeta repertoire quantification. TCRdb reanalyzed the raw reads on its own, using fastp at Q25 for trimming and MiXCR for clone calling, and kept in-frame beta chains. Each entry is one CDR3 protein sequence, shown with its most common DNA and genes. For this sample the table gives a few hundred thousand distinct CDR3 sequences, of which 13% were detected only once. Together, the top ten hold around 2.2% of the sample. Taken with the paper, the label for treatment or condition translates to: allogeneic hematopoietic cell transplantation with graft depleted of TCRalphabeta T cells and CD19 B cells. Transplant recipients were children who received TCRalphabeta/CD19-depleted allogeneic hematopoietic cell grafts.

The sample belongs to a study of T-cell reconstitution after alpha-beta-depleted transplantation in children (dated by TCRdb to the mid-2010s). Regarding the research as a whole: Using TCR repertoire profiling, the study followed T-cell immune reconstitution in a quantitative way in children after TCRalphabeta/CD19-depleted allogeneic hematopoietic cell transplantation.

Summary of the overall study and its limitations: The high TCRbeta diversity at day 60 in some patients was ascribed to recipient T cells and intrathymic progenitors that had survived conditioning. The frequencies of hyperexpanded clones fell over the following months, and after one year, T-cell counts and TCRbeta diversity were mostly attributed to newly produced T cells. About two months after transplant, the apparently early recovery of alphabetaT-cell counts reportedly depended on just several hundred clones that had expanded rapidly and came from non-depleted graft cells.

The CDR3 measures 18 amino acids from cysteine to phenylalanine. Just the 54-base CDR3 DNA is kept, in frame starting at base 1. Relative to germline, V is missing 0 bases and J is missing 0 bases, with 11 bases of the junction outside any gene match. CDR1 and CDR2 (DFQATT, SNEGSKA) derive from the germline V gene (reference sequence). The TCR sequence derives from a male patient under 18 who had a stem cell transplant for acute myeloid leukemia, so the T cells may come from the graft donor. The material was PBMCs, mostly from graft donor cells, obtained 360 days after TCRalphabeta/CD19-depleted stem cell transplant. The V and J genes are TRBV20-1 and TRBJ2-1; TRBD2 fits 7 bases in the junction. The nucleotide sequence reads TGCAGTGCTAGAGATCAGTTGGGCGGGGGTAGCTCCTACAATGAGCAGTTCTTC. This translates into CSARDQLGGGSSYNEQFF.